This TCR beta chain was retrieved from a study of T cell responses to AZD1222 COVID-19 vaccine (dated by TCRdb to about 2021). Context from the whole study: TCR sequencing covered more than 230 trial participants: 200 to 220 given two doses of AZD1222 and around 25 given two doses of MenACWY control vaccine. Enrollment into the trials was organized by age into subgroups of 18-55, 56-69 and 70-plus years, and those subgroups contained about 160, 30 and 59 TCR-sequenced participants, respectively.

The CDR3 regions of human TCRbeta chains were analyzed by immunosequencing. As for how the authors treated the data: TCRs in the repertoires were matched against a reference library of SARS-CoV-2-specific TCRs that had been generated with the MIRA antigen-specificity platform. Breadth was defined as the fraction of unique TCRs that were SARS-CoV-2-associated, and depth was defined as the fraction of total T cells that were SARS-CoV-2-associated. Using the MIRA data, every spike-specific TCR was mapped to the spike region that the TCR reacted to and assigned to either a CD4 or a CD8 class. Log10-transformed breadth and depth values were compared by one-way ANOVA with Sidak's multiple comparisons tests. TCRdb re-hosts the immuneACCESS table, in-frame sequences only. Its copies lack some clones; in the studies checked, an unresolved V gene accounts for under half of them, and the cause for the rest is not known. V and J calls and clone size are given by that table; D and trimming were obtained from the DNA. This sample holds roughly 150,000 clones; under 95% were observed only once. The leading ten clones occupy roughly 0.98% of the sample.

Read against the paper, the sample's time point label means: about 28 days (+/-7) after the second vaccine dose. AZD1222 recipients with second doses at about 4 weeks or about 12 weeks were pooled, because spike-specific TCR depth and breadth did not differ between schedules. Vaccinee samples were obtained from the UK trials COV001 and COV002, which included a single-blind randomized controlled phase 2/3 trial of AZD1222 (ChAdOx1 nCoV-19) in healthy adults. For TCRbeta chain sequencing, PBMC samples were collected from trial participants at day 0 and at day 28 after the second dose. The full study reports these points: Conclusions about previously exposed vaccinees were limited because only 5 or 6 AZD1222 recipients were SARS-CoV-2 seropositive at baseline. In the small 56-69-year group, the increase in depth fell short of significance, most likely because of low power. The vaccine-associated CD4 TCRs covered the entire spike protein, and the dominant responses fell in regions 160-218 and 743-854. Because no day 14 peak-response samples were available, the repertoires could be characterized only after the peak T cell response. Spike-specific TCR breadth and depth rose significantly after two AZD1222 doses compared with day 0 and with MenACWY recipients. Epitopes outside the regions mutated in the B.1.351 and B.1.1.7 variants were reportedly recognized by nearly half of the unique spike-specific TCRs. Participants were mostly white British, with more females than males. The authors suggested clonal diversity may have been underestimated.

The CDR3 holds 18 amino acids from the cysteine to the phenylalanine. Of the read, only the CDR3 DNA is kept; its 54 bases are in frame from base 1. V is cut back by 3 bases and J by 2 bases, with 13 bases in the junction unmatched. Concerning this clone: This receptor's antigen is unknown. Per-base qualities were not stored, and no clone one base away is much larger.

The clonotype comes from an adult who received the AZD1222 COVID-19 vaccine. This chain joins TRBV23-1 to TRBJ2-7; 10 junctional bases match TRBD1. TRBV23-1 falls under the ORF class, with uncertain function. The material was peripheral blood, obtained 28 days after the second AZD1222 dose. CDR3 region: CASSHPINGTGDPYEQYF. The sequence in DNA is TGCGCCAGCAGTCATCCCATAAACGGGACAGGGGACCCCTACGAGCAGTACTTC.